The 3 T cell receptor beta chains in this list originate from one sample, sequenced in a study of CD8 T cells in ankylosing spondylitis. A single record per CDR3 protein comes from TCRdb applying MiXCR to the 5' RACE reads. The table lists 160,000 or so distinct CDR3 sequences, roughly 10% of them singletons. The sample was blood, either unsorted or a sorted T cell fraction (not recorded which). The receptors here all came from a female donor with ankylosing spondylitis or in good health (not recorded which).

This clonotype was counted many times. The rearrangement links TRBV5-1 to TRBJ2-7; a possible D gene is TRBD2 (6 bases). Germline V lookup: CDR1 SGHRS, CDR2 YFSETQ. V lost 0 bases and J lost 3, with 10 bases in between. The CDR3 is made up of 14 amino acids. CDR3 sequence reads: CASSLDGSVYEQYF. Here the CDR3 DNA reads TGCGCCAGCAGCTTGGACGGGAGTGTCTACGAGCAGTACTTC.

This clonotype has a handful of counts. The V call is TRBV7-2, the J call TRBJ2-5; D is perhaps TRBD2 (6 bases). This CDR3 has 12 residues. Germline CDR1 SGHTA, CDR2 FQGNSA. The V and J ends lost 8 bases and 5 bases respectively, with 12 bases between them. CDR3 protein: CASHKGRETQYF. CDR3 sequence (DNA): TGTGCCAGCCACAAGGGGAGGGAGACCCAGTACTTC.

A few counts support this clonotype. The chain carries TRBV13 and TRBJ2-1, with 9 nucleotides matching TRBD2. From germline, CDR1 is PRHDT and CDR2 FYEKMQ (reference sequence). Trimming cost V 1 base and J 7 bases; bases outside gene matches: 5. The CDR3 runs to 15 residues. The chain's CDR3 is CASSLDSGRGNEQFF. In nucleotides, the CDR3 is TGTGCCAGCAGCTTAGATAGCGGGAGAGGGAATGAGCAGTTCTTC.